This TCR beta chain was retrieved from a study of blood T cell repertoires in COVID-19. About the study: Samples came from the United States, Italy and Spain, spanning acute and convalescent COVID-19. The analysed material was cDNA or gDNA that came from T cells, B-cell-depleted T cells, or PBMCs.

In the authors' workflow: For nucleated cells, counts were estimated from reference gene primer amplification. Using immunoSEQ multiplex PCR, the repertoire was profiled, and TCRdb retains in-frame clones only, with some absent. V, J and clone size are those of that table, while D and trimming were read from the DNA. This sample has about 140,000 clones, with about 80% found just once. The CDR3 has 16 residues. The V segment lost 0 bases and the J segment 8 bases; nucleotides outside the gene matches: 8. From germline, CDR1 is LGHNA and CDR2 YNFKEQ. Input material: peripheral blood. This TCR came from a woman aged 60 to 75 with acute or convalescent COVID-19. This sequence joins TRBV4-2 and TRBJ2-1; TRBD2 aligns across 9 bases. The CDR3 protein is CASSQELIAGVYEQFF. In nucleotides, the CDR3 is TGTGCCAGCAGCCAAGAGTTAATAGCGGGAGTTTATGAGCAGTTCTTC.